The clone carrying this T cell receptor (beta chain) has just one count. Participants were placed into cohorts based on the clinical history they reported. As handled by the study authors: The authors estimated nucleated cell counts from reference gene primer amplification. Some clones are missing from TCRdb's copy, which holds only in-frame ones; the method was immunoSEQ multiplex PCR. V, J and clone size reflect that table, while D and trimming were determined from the DNA. The sample holds about 220,000 clones; roughly 85% are singletons and the top ten take 3% to 4.5%. These data come from a study of blood T cell repertoires in COVID-19. This receptor was taken from a middle-aged woman who had been exposed to COVID-19. Material: PBMCs or T cells enriched from blood (not recorded which).

CDR3 DNA: TGTGCCAGCAGTTCGGCCGGGACGGACTTAGGAGGGACTGAAGCTTTCTTT. This codes for CASSSAGTDLGGTEAFF. The rearrangement joins TRBV28 to TRBJ1-1, with TRBD1 as a possible D gene (5 bases). CDR3 length: 17 amino acids. V was pared by 4 bases and J by 5 bases, with 23 bases between. Per the germline V gene, CDR1 is MDHEN and CDR2 is SYDVKM.